This TCR beta chain is from a study of PD-1 blockade in classical Hodgkin lymphoma. Findings of the study overall: CD4+ TCR diversity climbed significantly by C4D1, unlike CD8+ TCR diversity.

Method: immunoSEQ multiplex PCR; TCRdb's copy keeps in-frame clones and lacks some. Of more than 30,000 clones in the sample, roughly 88% are singletons; the top ten hold more than 6.5%. Germline loops: CDR1 SGDLS, CDR2 YYNGEE. V dropped 0 bases and J dropped 5 bases, with 3 bases sitting between them. The CDR3 covers 12 residues. Comments on this clone: Its antigen is as yet unknown.

After autologous stem cell transplantation all patients relapsed, and prior brentuximab vedotin exposure differed between cohorts. The TCR comes from a human donor with classical Hodgkin lymphoma. The chain links TRBV9 to TRBJ2-1; D call uncertain. Source: peripheral blood mononuclear cells (PBMCs), taken before the second cycle of nivolumab. The CDR3 nucleotides read TGTGCCAGCAGCGTAGGAAACAATGAGCAGTTCTTC. Protein: CASSVGNNEQFF.